This TCR delta chain comes out of a study of gamma-delta chains in newborns, infants, children. TCRdb re-processed the reads using CATT. This table has approximately 4,200 delta-chain clones, approximately 2.1% appearing once. Germline assignment: CDR1 GEAIGNYY and CDR2 EKD. Trimming stripped 0 bases from V and 4 bases from J, with 15 bases between. This CDR3 is built from 18 residues. This clone showed up just a few times. This likely came from a read error, as a far larger clone is one base away. Other DNA sequences in this sample translate to the same CDR3. This receptor was taken from a child who was a newborn, infant or young child, either healthy, febrile or measles-vaccinated (not recorded which). V is TRDV2 and J is TRDJ3; D is undetermined. The sequenced sample was blood. The CDR3 nucleotides read TGTGCCTGTGACACCGGCGATGCCAGCTCATGGGACACCCGACAGATGTTTTTC. Translation: CACDTGDASSWDTRQMFF.